This record concerns one TCR beta chain sequence. Its antigen is not yet known. One base away there is no much larger clone; base qualities are not given. TCRbeta CDR3 regions were amplified from genomic DNA by means of the immunoSEQ Assay, a bias-controlled multiplex PCR. On the authors' methods: The number of nucleated cells in each sample was estimated from the amplification of reference gene primers within the assay. Sequence reads were collapsed and filtered to measure the absolute abundance of every unique TCRbeta CDR3 rearrangement. For each sample, productive Simpson clonality was calculated by taking the square root of Simpson's diversity index across productive rearrangements. The table comes from immuneACCESS by way of TCRdb, which keeps in-frame sequences with V and J called. Part of the clones is missing from these tables; in studies checked, under half for an unresolved V gene and the rest for unknown reasons. V, J and clone size reflect that table, while D and trimming were determined from the DNA. The sample contains under 200,000 clones, 87% of them found a single time. 20% to 25% of the sample belongs to the ten largest clones.

The collaborating institutions used their own protocols to collect whole blood in K2EDTA tubes. For TCRbeta analysis, collaborators shipped samples as frozen whole blood, isolated PBMCs, or DNA extracted from either of those sample types. There are 13 amino acids in the CDR3, from cysteine to phenylalanine inclusive. Of all the DNA, just the CDR3 is kept, 39 bases in frame from base 1. V was cut back by 8 bases and J by 5 bases, leaving a gap of 12 bases between them. From the germline V gene (reference sequence), CDR1 is LNHDA and CDR2 is SQIVND. This sample was taken from a study of blood T cell repertoires in COVID-19 (TCRdb year 2020). General notes on the study: Collaborator samples came from the United States, Italy and Spain and covered acute and convalescent phases of COVID-19. The prospective study material was composed of cDNA or gDNA derived from T cells, B-cell-depleted T cells, or PBMCs. Deeply sampled blood TCRbeta repertoires from subjects exposed to, actively infected with, or recovered from COVID-19 were included in the dataset. The repertoires were released in a freely available public database meant as a resource for research on the immune response to SARS-CoV-2. Samples were obtained from the ongoing ImmuneRACE study (first 160 participants) and from 1,200 or so subjects provided by 6 global collaborators. The sample metadata nearly always contained a de-identified subject ID, COVID-19 status, age in years and sex. HLA class I and class II types, where available, came from metadata supplied by the sample provider rather than from assay-based typing. The paper as a whole reports these results and caveats: The quantity of clinical and demographic metadata differed by source and by participant and was supplied without curation.

This sequence was found in a man in his fifties or sixties with active or convalescent COVID-19. The sample was peripheral blood. The chain employs TRBV19 and TRBJ2-2; perhaps TRBD2 is the D gene, with 5 bases matching. CDR3 reads: CASRGGWTGELFF. The sequenced DNA is TGTGCCAGTCGGGGTGGCTGGACCGGGGAGCTGTTTTTT.